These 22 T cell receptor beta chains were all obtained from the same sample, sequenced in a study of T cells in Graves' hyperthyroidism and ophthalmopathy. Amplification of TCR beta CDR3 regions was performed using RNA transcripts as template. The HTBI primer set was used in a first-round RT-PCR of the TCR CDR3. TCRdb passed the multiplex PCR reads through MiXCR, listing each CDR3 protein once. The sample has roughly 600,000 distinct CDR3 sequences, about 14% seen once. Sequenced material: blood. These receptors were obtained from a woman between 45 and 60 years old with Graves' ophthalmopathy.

CDR3 nucleotide sequence: TGTGCCAGCTCAGAACTAGTCGGGGAGACCCAGTACTTC. Amino acids: CASSELVGETQYF. This rearrangement joins TRBV18 to TRBJ2-5; a weak D match, TRBD2 (5 bases). The germline gives CDR1 KGHSH, CDR2 LQKENI. The CDR3 consists of 13 residues. The V end lost 5 bases, the J end lost 5 bases, and 12 bases lay between the germline ends.

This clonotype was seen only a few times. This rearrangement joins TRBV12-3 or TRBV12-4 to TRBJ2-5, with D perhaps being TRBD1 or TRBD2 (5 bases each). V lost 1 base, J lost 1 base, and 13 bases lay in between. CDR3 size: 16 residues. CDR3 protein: CASSLGRGHLQETQYF. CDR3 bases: TGTGCCAGCAGTTTAGGTCGGGGCCACCTCCAAGAGACCCAGTACTTC.

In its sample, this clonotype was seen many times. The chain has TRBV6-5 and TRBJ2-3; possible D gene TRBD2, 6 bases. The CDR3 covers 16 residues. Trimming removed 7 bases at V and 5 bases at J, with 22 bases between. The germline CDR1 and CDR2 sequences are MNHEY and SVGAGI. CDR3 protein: CASKRGHGSFRDTQYF. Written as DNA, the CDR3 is TGTGCCAGCAAACGCGGACACGGGAGTTTTAGAGATACGCAGTATTTT.

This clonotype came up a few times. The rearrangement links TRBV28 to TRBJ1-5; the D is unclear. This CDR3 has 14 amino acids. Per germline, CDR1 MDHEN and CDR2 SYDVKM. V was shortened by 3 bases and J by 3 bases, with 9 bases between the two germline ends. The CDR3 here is CASSFPGFNQPQHF. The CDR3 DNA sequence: TGTGCCAGCAGTTTCCCAGGATTCAATCAGCCCCAGCATTTT.

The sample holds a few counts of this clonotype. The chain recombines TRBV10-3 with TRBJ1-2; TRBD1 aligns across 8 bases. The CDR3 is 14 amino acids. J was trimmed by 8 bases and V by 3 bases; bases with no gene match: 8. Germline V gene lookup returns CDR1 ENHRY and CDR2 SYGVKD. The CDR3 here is CAISDEGRQGGYTF. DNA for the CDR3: TGTGCCATCAGTGATGAGGGGAGACAGGGGGGCTACACCTTC.

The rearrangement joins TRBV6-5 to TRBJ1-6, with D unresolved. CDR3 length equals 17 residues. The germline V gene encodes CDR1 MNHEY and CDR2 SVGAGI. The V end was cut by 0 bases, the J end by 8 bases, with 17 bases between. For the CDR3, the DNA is TGTGCCAGCAGTTACTCAGGCCGAGGAGGAGATCATTCACCCCTCCACTTT. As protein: CASSYSGRGGDHSPLHF.

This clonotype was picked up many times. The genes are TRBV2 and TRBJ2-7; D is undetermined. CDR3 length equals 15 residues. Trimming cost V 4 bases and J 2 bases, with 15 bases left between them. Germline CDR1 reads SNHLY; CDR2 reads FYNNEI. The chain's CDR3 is CASSGGLTNTYEQYF. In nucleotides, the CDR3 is TGTGCCAGCAGTGGCGGTCTAACGAACACCTACGAGCAGTACTTC.

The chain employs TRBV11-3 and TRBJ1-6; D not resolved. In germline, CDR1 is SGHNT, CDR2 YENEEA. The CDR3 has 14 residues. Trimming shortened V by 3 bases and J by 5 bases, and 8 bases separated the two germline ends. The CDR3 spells CASSLRGHNSPLHF. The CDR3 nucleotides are TGTGCCAGCAGCTTGAGAGGGCATAATTCACCCCTCCACTTT.

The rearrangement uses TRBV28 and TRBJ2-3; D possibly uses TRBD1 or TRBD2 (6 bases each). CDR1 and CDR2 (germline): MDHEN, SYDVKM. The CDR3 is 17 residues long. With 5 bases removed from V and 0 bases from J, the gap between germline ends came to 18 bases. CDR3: CASSSPGAAESTDTQYF. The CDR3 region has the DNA TGTGCCAGCAGTAGCCCGGGGGCAGCCGAGAGCACAGATACGCAGTATTTT.

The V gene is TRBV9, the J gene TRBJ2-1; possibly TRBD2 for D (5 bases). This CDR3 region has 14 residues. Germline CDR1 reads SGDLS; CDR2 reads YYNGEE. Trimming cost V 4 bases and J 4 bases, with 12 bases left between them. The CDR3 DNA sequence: TGTGCCAGCAGCTCGTCCCCGGGGTACAATGAGCAGTTCTTC. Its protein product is CASSSSPGYNEQFF.

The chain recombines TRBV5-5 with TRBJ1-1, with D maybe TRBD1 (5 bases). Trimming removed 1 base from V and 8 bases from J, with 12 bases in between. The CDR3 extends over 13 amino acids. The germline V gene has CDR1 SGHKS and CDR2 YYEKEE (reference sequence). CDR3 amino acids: CASSLFWGSEAFF. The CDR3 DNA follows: TGTGCCAGCAGCTTGTTTTGGGGGTCCGAAGCTTTCTTT. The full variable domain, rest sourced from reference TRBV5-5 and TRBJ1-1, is DAGVTQSPTHLIKTRGQQVTLRCSPISGHKSVSWYQQVLGQGPQFIFQYYEKEERGRGNFPDRFSARQFPNYSSELNVNALLLGDSALYLCASSLFWGSEAFFGQGTRLTVV.

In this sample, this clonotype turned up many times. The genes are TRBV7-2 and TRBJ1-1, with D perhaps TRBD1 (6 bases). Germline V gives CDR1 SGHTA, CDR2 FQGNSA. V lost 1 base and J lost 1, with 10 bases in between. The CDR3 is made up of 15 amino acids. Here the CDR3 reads CASSLEGRGNTEAFF. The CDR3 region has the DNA TGTGCCAGCAGCTTAGAAGGCAGGGGGAACACTGAAGCTTTCTTT.

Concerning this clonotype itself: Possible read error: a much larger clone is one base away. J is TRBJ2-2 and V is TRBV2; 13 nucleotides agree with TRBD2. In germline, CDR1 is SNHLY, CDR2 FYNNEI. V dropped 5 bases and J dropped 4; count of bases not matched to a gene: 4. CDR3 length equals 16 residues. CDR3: CASSPGLAGRTGELFF. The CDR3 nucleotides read TGTGCCAGCAGTCCGGGACTAGCGGGACGCACCGGGGAGCTGTTTTTT.

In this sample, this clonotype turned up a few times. The CDR3 DNA follows: TGTGCCTGGAGCCCAACAAGACTTAGCGCAGATACGCAGTATTTT. Its protein is CAWSPTRLSADTQYF. The chain carries TRBV30 and TRBJ2-3; the D gene is possibly TRBD2 (5 bases). The CDR3 runs to 15 residues. V was pared by 3 bases and J by 4 bases, with 17 bases between. Germline V gives CDR1 GTSNPN, CDR2 SVGIG (reference sequence).

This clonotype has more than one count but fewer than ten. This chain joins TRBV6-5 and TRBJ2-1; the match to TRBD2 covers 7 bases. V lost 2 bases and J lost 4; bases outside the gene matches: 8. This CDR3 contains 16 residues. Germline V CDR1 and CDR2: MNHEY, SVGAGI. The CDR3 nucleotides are TGTGCCAGCAGTTACCCCCTAGCGGCACTTTACAATGAGCAGTTCTTC. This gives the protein CASSYPLAALYNEQFF.

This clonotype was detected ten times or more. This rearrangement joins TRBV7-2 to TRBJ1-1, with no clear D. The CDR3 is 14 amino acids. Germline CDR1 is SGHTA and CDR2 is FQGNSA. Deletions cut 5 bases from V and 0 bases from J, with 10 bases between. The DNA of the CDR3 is TGTGCCAGCAGCGTGGGTTGGGTGAACACTGAAGCTTTCTTT. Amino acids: CASSVGWVNTEAFF.

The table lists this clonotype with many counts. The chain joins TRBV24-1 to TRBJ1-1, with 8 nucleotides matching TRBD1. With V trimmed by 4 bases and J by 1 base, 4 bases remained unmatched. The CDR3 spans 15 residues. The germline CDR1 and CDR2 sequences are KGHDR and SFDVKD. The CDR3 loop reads CATSDSGQANTEAFF. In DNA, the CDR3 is TGTGCCACCAGTGACTCGGGACAGGCGAACACTGAAGCTTTCTTT.

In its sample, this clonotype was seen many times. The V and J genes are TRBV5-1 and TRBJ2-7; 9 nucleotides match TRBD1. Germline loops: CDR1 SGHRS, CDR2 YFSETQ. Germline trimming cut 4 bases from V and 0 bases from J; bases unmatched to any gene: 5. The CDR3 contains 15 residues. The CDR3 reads CASSHRDRASYEQYF. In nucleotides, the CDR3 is TGCGCCAGCAGCCACCGGGACAGGGCCTCCTACGAGCAGTACTTC.

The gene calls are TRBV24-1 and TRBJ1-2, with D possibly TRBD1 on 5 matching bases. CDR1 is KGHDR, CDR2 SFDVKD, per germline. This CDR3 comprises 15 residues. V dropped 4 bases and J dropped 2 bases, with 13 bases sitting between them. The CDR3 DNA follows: TGTGCCACCAGTGACTCCGGGACGGAGAACTATGGCTACACCTTC. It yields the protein CATSDSGTENYGYTF.

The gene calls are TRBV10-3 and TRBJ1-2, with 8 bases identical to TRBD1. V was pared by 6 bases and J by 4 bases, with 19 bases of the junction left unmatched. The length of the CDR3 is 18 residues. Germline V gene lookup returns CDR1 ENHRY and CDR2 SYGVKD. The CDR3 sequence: CAIRTGQVGTFDSYGYTF. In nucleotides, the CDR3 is TGTGCCATCAGGACGGGACAGGTCGGGACCTTCGATAGCTATGGCTACACCTTC.

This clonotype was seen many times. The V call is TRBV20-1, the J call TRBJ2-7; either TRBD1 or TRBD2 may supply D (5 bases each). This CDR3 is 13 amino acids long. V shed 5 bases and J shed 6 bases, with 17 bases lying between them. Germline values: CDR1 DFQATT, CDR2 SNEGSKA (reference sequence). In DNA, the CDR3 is TGCAGTGCTCGCCGGGACGCGGGTTTCGAGCAGTACTTC. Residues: CSARRDAGFEQYF.

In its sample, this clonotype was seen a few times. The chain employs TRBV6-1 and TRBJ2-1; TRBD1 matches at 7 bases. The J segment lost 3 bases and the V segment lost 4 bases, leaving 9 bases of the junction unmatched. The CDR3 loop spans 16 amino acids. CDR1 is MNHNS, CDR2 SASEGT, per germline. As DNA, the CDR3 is TGTGCCAGCAGTGCAGATGACAGGGCGGGCTACAATGAGCAGTTCTTC. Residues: CASSADDRAGYNEQFF.